These 18 T cell receptor beta chains were all obtained from the same sample, sequenced in a study of graft-versus-host responses after intestinal transplantation (dated by TCRdb to about 2021). The intended sense of this specimen's time point label: cells obtained before transplantation from donor or recipient. The protocol used for the library was the immunoSEQ multiplex PCR assay. TCRdb carries this immuneACCESS record with in-frame sequences only. Its versions omit some clonotypes, under half of them owing to an unresolved V gene in the studies checked, with the rest unexplained. This sample gives over 100,000 clones in total; about 95% of them show up just once. Jointly, the top ten make up over 2.5% of the sample. These receptors' antigens are unknown. The sequencing used unstimulated CD8+ T cells sorted from spleen or lymph node cells, collected before intestinal transplant. These receptors all stem from a human donor who received an intestinal transplant.

This chain joins TRBV7-2 and TRBJ2-3; possibly TRBD1 for D (6 bases). The CDR3 runs 15 residues. Germline assignment: CDR1 SGHTA and CDR2 FQGNSA. Trimming pared 2 bases from V and 2 bases from J, leaving 11 bases between. The CDR3 DNA reads as TGTGCCAGCAGCTTATACAGGGCCTCCACAGATACGCAGTATTTT. Its translation: CASSLYRASTDTQYF.

The chain links TRBV7-6 to TRBJ2-5, with a tentative D call TRBD1 (6 bases). V was trimmed by 1 base and J by 1 base, leaving 10 bases between them. Germline V gene data show CDR1 as SGHVS and CDR2 as FNYEAQ. The CDR3 sequence is 15 residues long. CDR3 residues: CASSLGPGVQETQYF. CDR3 DNA: TGTGCCAGCAGCTTAGGACCAGGGGTCCAAGAGACCCAGTACTTC.

This chain connects TRBV14 to TRBJ2-7, with TRBD2 matching 13 bases. Germline loops: CDR1 SGHDN, CDR2 FVKESK. The J segment lost 4 bases and the V segment lost 0 bases, leaving 18 bases of the junction unmatched. The CDR3 sequence is 21 residues long. The CDR3 sequence: CASSQEGRGAGTSGDPYEQYF. The CDR3 coding sequence is TGTGCCAGCAGCCAAGAGGGCAGGGGGGCTGGGACTAGCGGGGATCCTTACGAGCAGTACTTC.

The rearrangement joins TRBV6-1 to TRBJ2-1; D is undetermined. Trimming cost V 7 bases and J 0 bases, with 13 bases left between them. There are 15 residues in the CDR3. Per the germline V gene, CDR1 is MNHNS and CDR2 is SASEGT. The CDR3 region has the DNA TGTGCCAGCACCGGCACGATCCTCTCCTACAATGAGCAGTTCTTC. It encodes CASTGTILSYNEQFF.

CDR3 sequence: CASSLAGSGNTIYF. In nucleotides, the CDR3 is TGTGCCAGCAGCTTGGCCGGCTCTGGAAACACCATATATTTT. The rearrangement joins TRBV5-4 to TRBJ1-3; no firm D call. The CDR3 sequence is 14 residues long. The germline gives CDR1 SGHNT, CDR2 YYREEE (reference sequence). V lost 0 bases to trimming and J lost 0 bases, with 4 bases between them.

V gene TRBV28 combines with J gene TRBJ2-7; D is possibly TRBD1 or TRBD2 (5 bases each). CDR3 length: 17 amino acids. Germline assignment: CDR1 MDHEN and CDR2 SYDVKM. V gave up 3 bases and J gave up 0 bases, with 18 bases separating them. The CDR3 is CASSFEGSGPYSYEQYF. The CDR3 DNA reads as TGTGCCAGCAGTTTCGAAGGGTCGGGGCCTTACTCCTACGAGCAGTACTTC.

The chain carries TRBV13 and TRBJ1-1; 7 bases agree with TRBD1. V shed 4 bases and J 5 bases; nucleotides not matched to a gene: 13. CDR1 is PRHDT and CDR2 is FYEKMQ in the germline V gene (reference sequence). The CDR3 is made up of 16 amino acids. CDR3 residues: CASSSIGGGGGTEAFF. CDR3 in DNA: TGTGCCAGCAGCTCGATCGGAGGGGGCGGAGGGACTGAAGCTTTCTTT.

About this clone: Distinct nucleotide sequences in the sample also encode this CDR3. V and J are TRBV15 and TRBJ1-5; no definite D call. The CDR3 is made up of 14 amino acids. Trimming pared 0 bases from V and 0 bases from J, leaving 3 bases between. CDR1 is LNHNV, CDR2 YYDKDF, per germline (reference sequence). The CDR3 coding sequence is TGTGCCACCAGCAGAGAAGGTAGCAATCAGCCCCAGCATTTT. Amino acid sequence: CATSREGSNQPQHF. Full variable domain (remainder filled in from reference TRBV15 and TRBJ1-5): DAMVIQNPRYQVTQFGKPVTLSCSQTLNHNVMYWYQQKSSQAPKLLFHYYDKDFNNEADTPDNFQSRRPNTSFCFLDIRSPGLGDTAMYLCATSREGSNQPQHFGDGTRLSIL.

The V gene is TRBV7-9, the J gene TRBJ2-1; D is possibly TRBD1 (5 bases). V was clipped by 4 bases and J by 7 bases, with 17 bases between them. The CDR3 runs 15 residues. In germline, CDR1 is SEHNR, CDR2 FQNEAQ (reference sequence). The CDR3 region has the DNA TGTGCCAGCAGCTGGCCGGGTGGGGCCGGAAATGAGCAGTTCTTC. Translation: CASSWPGGAGNEQFF.

V is TRBV7-8 and J is TRBJ1-5; D is unclear. This CDR3 is 13 amino acids long. The V gene's germline CDR1 is SGHVS and CDR2 FQNEAQ. V was clipped by 3 bases and J by 11 bases, with 14 bases between them. CDR3 in amino acids: CASSFDTLGAQHF. The CDR3 DNA reads as TGTGCCAGCAGCTTTGACACCCTCGGGGCCCAGCATTTT.

In this sample, this clone turned up once. This chain's CDR3 is CASSLSGTASSYNEQFF. The DNA of the CDR3 is TGTGCCAGCAGTTTATCCGGGACCGCGAGCTCCTACAATGAGCAGTTCTTC. The V call is TRBV27, the J call TRBJ2-1; D possibly matches TRBD1 or TRBD2 (5 bases each). The CDR3 is made up of 17 amino acids. The V end lost 0 bases, the J end lost 0 bases, and 12 bases lay between the germline ends. The V gene's germline CDR1 is MNHEY and CDR2 SMNVEV (reference sequence).

The chain uses TRBV7-2 and TRBJ2-5; D is undetermined. Germline-derived CDR1 and CDR2 are SGHTA and FQGNSA. Trimming cost V 1 base and J 0 bases, with 6 bases left between them. This CDR3 has 14 amino acids. The CDR3 coding sequence is TGTGCCAGCAGCTTAGTTACTGACCAAGAGACCCAGTACTTC. Translating it yields CASSLVTDQETQYF.

This clone appeared a few times. V usage is TRBV13 and J usage is TRBJ2-5; tentatively, D is TRBD1 or TRBD2 (5 bases each). CDR3 length: 16 residues. V was pared by 4 bases and J by 2 bases, with 17 bases between. The germline V gene has CDR1 PRHDT and CDR2 FYEKMQ (reference sequence). The CDR3 is CASSSGWGSSQETQYF. CDR3 in DNA: TGTGCCAGCAGCTCCGGATGGGGGAGTAGTCAAGAGACCCAGTACTTC.

The chain combines TRBV2 with TRBJ2-1; 8 bases fit TRBD2. V was pared by 4 bases and J by 7 bases, with 18 bases of the junction left unmatched. The germline V gene has CDR1 SNHLY and CDR2 FYNNEI. There are 18 residues in the CDR3. CDR3 sequence (DNA): TGTGCCAGCAGTGGTCCCTCTGCCGGGACTAGTATACAGAATGAGCAGTTCTTC. Protein product: CASSGPSAGTSIQNEQFF. The full variable domain, with the rest looked up from reference TRBV2 and TRBJ2-1, is EPEVTQTPSHQVTQMGQEVILRCVPISNHLYFYWYRQILGQKVEFLVSFYNNEISEKSEIFDDQFSVERPDGSNFTLKIRSTKLEDSAMYFCASSGPSAGTSIQNEQFFGPGTRLTVL.

The chain carries TRBV2 and TRBJ2-1, with a weak D call TRBD2 (5 bases). V lost 1 base, J lost 8 bases, and 18 bases lay in between. CDR1 and CDR2 from the germline V gene are SNHLY and FYNNEI. This CDR3 contains 16 residues. CDR3 sequence reads: CASSEDVTPGMDEQFF. In DNA form, the CDR3 reads TGTGCCAGCAGTGAAGACGTGACCCCCGGGATGGATGAGCAGTTCTTC.

The chain uses TRBV6-5 and TRBJ2-2, with D possibly matching TRBD1 (6 bases). Trimming left V 6 bases short and J 3 bases short, with 11 bases between. The CDR3 has 14 residues. Looked up from germline, CDR1 is MNHEY and CDR2 is SVGAGI. CDR3 residues: CASRDSIYTGELFF. The DNA of the CDR3 is TGTGCCAGCAGGGACAGCATATACACCGGGGAGCTGTTTTTT.

This clone has just one count. Sequence at one end of the junction differs from germline and may be a read error. CDR3 sequence (DNA): TGTGCTAGCAGCTGGGGAACAGGGAGCTCCTACGAGCAGTACTTC. As protein: CASSWGTGSSYEQYF. The chain employs TRBV7-7 and TRBJ2-7, with a tentative D call TRBD1 (6 bases). Germline V lookup: CDR1 SSHAT, CDR2 FNYEAQ (reference sequence). CDR3 length: 15 amino acids.

The chain joins TRBV6-5 to TRBJ1-1; 7 bases line up with TRBD1. CDR1 is MNHEY and CDR2 is SVGAGI in the germline V gene. The V gene end was trimmed by 6 bases and the J gene end by 1 base; junction bases not matched to a gene: 5. The CDR3 spans 14 residues. CDR3 sequence (DNA): TGTGCCAGCAGGGCAGGGGGGGGGAACACTGAAGCTTTCTTT. Translated, it gives CASRAGGGNTEAFF.